The next 12 T cell receptor beta chains were all read from a single sample in a study of T-cell reconstitution after alpha-beta-depleted transplantation in children. Unique molecular identifiers were used to barcode this TCRbeta library. TCRdb called the PCR reads again in MiXCR, with one record for every CDR3 protein. Here the sample spans some 460,000 distinct CDR3 sequences, roughly 17% being singletons. The sample in question was PBMCs, mostly from graft donor cells, obtained 360 days after TCRalphabeta/CD19-depleted stem cell transplant. The receptors derive from a boy younger than two who had a stem cell transplant for Wiskott-Aldrich syndrome, so the T cells may come from the graft donor.

V and J are TRBV10-3 and TRBJ1-1; 7 nucleotides match TRBD1. The V and J ends lost 6 bases and 1 base, in that order; junction bases with no gene match: 2. The germline V gene has CDR1 ENHRY and CDR2 SYGVKD. This CDR3 has 13 residues. CDR3 nucleotides: TGTGCCATCAGGGACAGGTCGAACACTGAAGCTTTCTTT. Translating gives CAIRDRSNTEAFF.

This clonotype came up a few times. The chain joins TRBV6-2 or TRBV6-3 to TRBJ1-6; TRBD1 is a possible D gene (5 bases). Deletions cut 8 bases from V and 7 bases from J, with 9 bases between. CDR1 and CDR2 (germline): MNHEY, SVGEGT. The CDR3 is 12 amino acids. Here the CDR3 DNA reads TGTGCCAGCGAGGAGGGGAATTCACCCCTCCACTTT. Protein sequence: CASEEGNSPLHF.

This clonotype was counted between two and nine times. The chain couples TRBV27 to TRBJ2-6; 9 bases are a match to TRBD1. Germline assignment: CDR1 MNHEY and CDR2 SMNVEV (reference sequence). The CDR3 extends over 18 amino acids. V was clipped by 6 bases and J by 4 bases; unmatched bases: 13. The CDR3 DNA sequence: TGTGCCAGCAGAAGCTTCCGGGACAGGGTATCAGGGGCCAACGTCCTGACTTTC. Translated: CASRSFRDRVSGANVLTF.

Only a few counts were recorded for this clonotype. At one end, the junction sequence differs from germline, possibly due to a read error. The chain couples TRBV20-1 to TRBJ2-7; either TRBD1 or TRBD2 may supply D (5 bases each). The CDR3 is 13 amino acids. From germline, CDR1 is DFQATT and CDR2 SNEGSKA (reference sequence). The CDR3 region is CSARDVTGTGKDF. The CDR3, as DNA: TGCAGTGCTAGAGACGTGACCGGGACGGGAAAAGACTTC.

This clonotype came up a few times. The rearrangement links TRBV4-2 to TRBJ2-1; 9 nucleotides align to TRBD2. Germline V gene lookup returns CDR1 LGHNA and CDR2 YNFKEQ. The ends lost 3 bases at V and 8 bases at J; junction bases unmatched: 17. This CDR3 has 18 residues. The CDR3 nucleotides are TGTGCCAGCAGCCATACGCCTCCGGGACTAGCTTTGTTACATGAGCAGTTCTTC. Translating gives CASSHTPPGLALLHEQFF.

In this sample, this clonotype turned up a few times. The chain couples TRBV29-1 to TRBJ1-1, with a weak D call TRBD1 (5 bases). V was clipped by 4 bases and J by 2 bases, with 11 bases between them. From germline, CDR1 is SQVTM and CDR2 ANQGSEA. This CDR3 spans 13 amino acids. CDR3 coding DNA: TGCAGCGTTGGACAGAGGCTTAACACTGAAGCTTTCTTT. Residues: CSVGQRLNTEAFF. Full variable domain (rest looked up from reference TRBV29-1 and TRBJ1-1): SAVISQKPSRDICQRGTSLTIQCQVDSQVTMMFWYRQQPGQSLTLIATANQGSEATYESGFVIDKFPISRPNLTFSTLTVSNMSPEDSSIYLCSVGQRLNTEAFFGQGTRLTVV.

The CDR3 DNA follows: TGCGCCAGCCGTATCGGACCCCTAACGGCCTACGAGCAGTACTTC. Translating it yields CASRIGPLTAYEQYF. The chain is built from TRBV5-1 and TRBJ2-7; D is ambiguous. This CDR3 comprises 15 residues. V dropped 7 bases and J dropped 2 bases, with 19 bases sitting between them. CDR1 is SGHRS, CDR2 YFSETQ, per germline.

This clonotype has more than one count but fewer than ten. The chain recombines TRBV7-6 with TRBJ2-7; weak D call: TRBD2 (5 bases). There are 15 residues in the CDR3. V gave up 2 bases and J gave up 7 bases, with 18 bases separating them. Germline-derived CDR1 and CDR2 are SGHVS and FNYEAQ. The CDR3 loop reads CASSLRAVASGEQYF. For the CDR3, the DNA is TGTGCCAGCAGCTTACGAGCGGTAGCCTCCGGGGAGCAGTACTTC.

This clonotype showed up just a few times. Mismatch with germline at one junction end may stem from a read error. The chain is built from TRBV18 and TRBJ2-7; the match to TRBD2 covers 7 bases. CDR3 size: 13 residues. From germline, CDR1 is KGHSH and CDR2 LQKENI. CDR3 loop: CASSSPSGYEQYF. CDR3 DNA: TGTGCCAGCTCATCACCTAGCGGCTACGAGCAGTACTTC.

This clonotype was picked up a small number of times. The chain carries TRBV6-6 and TRBJ2-3; TRBD1 might be the D (5 bases). Germline V gene sequence: CDR1 MNHNY, CDR2 SVGAGI (reference sequence). Between the trimmed V and J ends, which lost 5 bases and 7 bases, there was a span of 13 bases. The CDR3 is made up of 13 amino acids. The DNA of the CDR3 is TGTGCCAGCAGTCGACAGCTGATGCATACGCAGTATTTT. This encodes CASSRQLMHTQYF.

The chain couples TRBV7-2 to TRBJ2-3, with a tentative D call TRBD2 (5 bases). The germline V gene encodes CDR1 SGHTA and CDR2 FQGNSA. The CDR3 has 15 amino acids. V was shortened by 1 base and J by 3 bases, with 11 bases between the two germline ends. CDR3 in DNA: TGTGCCAGCAGCTTAGGCCTTCGGGGTACAGATACGCAGTATTTT. The encoded protein is CASSLGLRGTDTQYF.

A few counts support this clonotype. The gene calls are TRBV12-3 or TRBV12-4 and TRBJ1-1; TRBD1 matches 7 bases. The ends lost 7 bases at V and 5 bases at J; junction bases unmatched: 10. The CDR3 extends over 14 amino acids. The CDR3 DNA reads as TGTGCCAGCACTTCTAGAAGGGGGCTGACTGAAGCTTTCTTT. Amino acids: CASTSRRGLTEAFF.